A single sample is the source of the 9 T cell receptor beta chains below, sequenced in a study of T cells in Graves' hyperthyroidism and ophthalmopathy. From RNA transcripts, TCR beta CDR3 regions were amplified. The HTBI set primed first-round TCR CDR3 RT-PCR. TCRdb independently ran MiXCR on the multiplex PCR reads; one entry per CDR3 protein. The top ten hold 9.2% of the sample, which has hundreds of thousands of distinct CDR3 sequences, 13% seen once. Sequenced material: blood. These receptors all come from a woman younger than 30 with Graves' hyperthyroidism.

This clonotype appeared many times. CDR3 DNA: TGTGCCAGCAGAGGAACCTTCTCTGGGGCCAACGTCCTGACTTTC. Its translation is CASRGTFSGANVLTF. J is TRBJ2-6 and V is TRBV2; no reliable D call. The germline V and J ends were trimmed by 6 bases and 0 bases, with 9 bases remaining between them. The CDR3 sequence is 15 residues long. Germline CDR1 reads SNHLY; CDR2 reads FYNNEI.

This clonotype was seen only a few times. CDR3 nucleotide sequence: TGTGCCAGCAGCTTAGAAACTATATTAGCTGGAAACACCATATATTTT. Its protein product is CASSLETILAGNTIYF. V is TRBV7-8 and J is TRBJ1-3; D is undetermined. V was trimmed by 1 base and J by 2 bases, leaving 12 bases between them. The CDR3 totals 16 residues. CDR1 and CDR2 (germline): SGHVS, FQNEAQ.

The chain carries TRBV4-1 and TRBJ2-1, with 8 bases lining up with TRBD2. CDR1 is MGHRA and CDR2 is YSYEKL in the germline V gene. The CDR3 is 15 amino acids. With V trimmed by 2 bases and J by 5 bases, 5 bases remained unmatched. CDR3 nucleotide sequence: TGCGCCAGCAGCCAAATGACTAGCGTTGACAATGAGCAGTTCTTC. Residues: CASSQMTSVDNEQFF.

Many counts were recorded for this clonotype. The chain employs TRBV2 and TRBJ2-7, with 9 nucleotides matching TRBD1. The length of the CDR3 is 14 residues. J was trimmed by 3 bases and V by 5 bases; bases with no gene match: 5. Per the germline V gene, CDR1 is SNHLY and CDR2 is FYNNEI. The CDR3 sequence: CASSYDRGDYEQYF. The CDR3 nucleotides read TGTGCCAGCAGTTACGACAGGGGGGACTACGAGCAGTACTTC.

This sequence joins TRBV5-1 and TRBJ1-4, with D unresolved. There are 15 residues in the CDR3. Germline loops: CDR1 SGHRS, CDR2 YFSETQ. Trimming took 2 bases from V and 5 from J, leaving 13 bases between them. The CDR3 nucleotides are TGCGCCAGCAGCTTCCAGATGAATAAGAATGAAAAACTGTTTTTT. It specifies CASSFQMNKNEKLFF.

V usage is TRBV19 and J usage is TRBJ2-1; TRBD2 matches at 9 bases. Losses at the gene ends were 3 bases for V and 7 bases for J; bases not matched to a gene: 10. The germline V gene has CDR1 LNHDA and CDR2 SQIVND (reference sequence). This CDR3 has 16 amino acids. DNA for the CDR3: TGTGCCAGTAGTATCTCCTTTAGCGGGAGAGGGAATGAGCAGTTCTTC. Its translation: CASSISFSGRGNEQFF.

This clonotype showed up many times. The CDR3, as DNA: TGTGCCAGCAGCCCGGGGGGGGCGCGGGCTGAAGCTTTCTTT. Translating it yields CASSPGGARAEAFF. This chain connects TRBV7-3 to TRBJ1-1; D perhaps matches TRBD1 (6 bases). Trimming shortened V by 5 bases and J by 6 bases, and 16 bases separated the two germline ends. Looked up from germline, CDR1 is SGHTA and CDR2 is FQGTGA. The CDR3 covers 14 residues.

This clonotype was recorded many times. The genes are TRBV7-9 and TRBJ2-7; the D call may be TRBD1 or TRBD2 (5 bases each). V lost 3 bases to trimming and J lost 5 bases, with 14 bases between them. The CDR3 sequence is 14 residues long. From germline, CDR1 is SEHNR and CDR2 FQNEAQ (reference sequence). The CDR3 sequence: CASSLQGDRHEQYF. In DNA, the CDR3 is TGTGCCAGCAGCTTGCAGGGAGATAGACACGAGCAGTACTTC.

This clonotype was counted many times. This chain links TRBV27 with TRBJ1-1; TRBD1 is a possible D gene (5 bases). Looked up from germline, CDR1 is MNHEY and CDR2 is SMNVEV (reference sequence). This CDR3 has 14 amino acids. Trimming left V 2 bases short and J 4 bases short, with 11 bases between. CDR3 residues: CASSLGGLLTEAFF. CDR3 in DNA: TGTGCCAGCAGTTTAGGGGGACTTCTCACTGAAGCTTTCTTT.